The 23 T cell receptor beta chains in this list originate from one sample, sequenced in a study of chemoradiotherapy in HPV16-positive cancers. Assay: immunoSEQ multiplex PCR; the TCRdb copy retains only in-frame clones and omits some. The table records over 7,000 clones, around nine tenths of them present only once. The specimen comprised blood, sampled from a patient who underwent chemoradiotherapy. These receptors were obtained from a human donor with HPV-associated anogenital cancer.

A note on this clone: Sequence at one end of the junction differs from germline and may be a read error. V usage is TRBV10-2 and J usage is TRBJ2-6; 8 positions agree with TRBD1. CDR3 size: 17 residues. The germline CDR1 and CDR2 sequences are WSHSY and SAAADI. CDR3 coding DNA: TGCGCCAGCACGGACAGGGTACTCATCTCTGGTGCCAACGTCCTGACTTTC. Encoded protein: CASTDRVLISGANVLTF.

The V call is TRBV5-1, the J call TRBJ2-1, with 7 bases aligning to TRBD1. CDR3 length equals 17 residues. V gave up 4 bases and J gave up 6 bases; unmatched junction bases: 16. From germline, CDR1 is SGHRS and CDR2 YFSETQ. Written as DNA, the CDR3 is TGCGCCAGCAGCGAACCAGTCCGGGACAGTAACCGCAATGAGCAGTTCTTC. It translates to CASSEPVRDSNRNEQFF.

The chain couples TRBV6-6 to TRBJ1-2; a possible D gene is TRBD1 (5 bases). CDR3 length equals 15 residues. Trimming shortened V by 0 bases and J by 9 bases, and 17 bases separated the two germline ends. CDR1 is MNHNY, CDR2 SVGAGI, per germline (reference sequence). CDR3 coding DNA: TGTGCCAGCAGTTACTCGAGTCCGGGGCTTCTGCGCTACACCTTC. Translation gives CASSYSSPGLLRYTF.

CDR3: CSARSGVEQYF. The DNA of the CDR3 is TGCAGTGCTAGATCTGGGGTCGAGCAGTACTTC. The J gene is TRBJ2-5, the V gene TRBV20-1, with unresolved D. The closer fit of TRBJ2-7 to the DNA end suggests the J call may be wrong. CDR3 length: 11 residues. Per the germline V gene, CDR1 is DFQATT and CDR2 is SNEGSKA (reference sequence).

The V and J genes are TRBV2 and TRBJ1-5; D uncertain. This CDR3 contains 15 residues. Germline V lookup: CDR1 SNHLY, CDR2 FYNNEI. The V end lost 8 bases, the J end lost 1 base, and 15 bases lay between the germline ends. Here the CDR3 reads CASQDRSVSNQPQHF. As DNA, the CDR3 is TGTGCCAGCCAGGACCGCTCCGTAAGCAATCAGCCCCAGCATTTT.

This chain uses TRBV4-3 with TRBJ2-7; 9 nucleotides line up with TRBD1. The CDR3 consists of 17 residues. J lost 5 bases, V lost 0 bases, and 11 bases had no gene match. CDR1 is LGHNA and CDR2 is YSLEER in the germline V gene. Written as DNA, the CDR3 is TGCGCCAGCAGCCAAGAATGGGGGGGGGACAGGGTAGACGAGCAGTACTTC. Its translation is CASSQEWGGDRVDEQYF.

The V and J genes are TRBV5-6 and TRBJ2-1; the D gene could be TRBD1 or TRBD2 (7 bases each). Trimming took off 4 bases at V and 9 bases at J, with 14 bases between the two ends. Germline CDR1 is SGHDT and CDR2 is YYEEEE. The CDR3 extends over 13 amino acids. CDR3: CASSSGTVTEQFF. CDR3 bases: TGTGCCAGCAGCAGCGGGACAGTAACTGAGCAGTTCTTC.

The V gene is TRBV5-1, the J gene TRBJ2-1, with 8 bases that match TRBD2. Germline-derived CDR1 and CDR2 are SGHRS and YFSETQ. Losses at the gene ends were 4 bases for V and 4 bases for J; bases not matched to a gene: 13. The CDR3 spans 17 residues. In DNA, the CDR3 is TGCGCCAGCAGCGGACGCGCCCAGCGGGGGAATTACAATGAGCAGTTCTTC. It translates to CASSGRAQRGNYNEQFF.

The chain's CDR3 is CASSQTRVGQPQHF. In DNA form, the CDR3 reads TGTGCCAGCAGCCAAACCAGGGTGGGTCAGCCCCAGCATTTT. V and J are TRBV4-2 and TRBJ1-5, with D maybe TRBD1 (5 bases). Trimming shortened V by 2 bases and J by 6 bases, and 11 bases separated the two germline ends. Germline lookup yields CDR1 LGHNA and CDR2 YNFKEQ. The CDR3 runs 14 residues.

As DNA, the CDR3 is TGTGCCAGCACCCCTACTACGTTACAAGAGACCCAGTACTTC. Its translation: CASTPTTLQETQYF. The chain links TRBV2 to TRBJ2-5; D unresolved. This CDR3 has 14 amino acids. Germline CDR1 is SNHLY and CDR2 is FYNNEI. The V gene lost 7 bases and the J gene lost 2 bases, with 14 bases spanning the gap. Complete variable domain (other parts from reference TRBV2 and TRBJ2-5): EPEVTQTPSHQVTQMGQEVILRCVPISNHLYFYWYRQILGQKVEFLVSFYNNEISEKSEIFDDQFSVERPDGSNFTLKIRSTKLEDSAMYFCASTPTTLQETQYFGPGTRLLVL.

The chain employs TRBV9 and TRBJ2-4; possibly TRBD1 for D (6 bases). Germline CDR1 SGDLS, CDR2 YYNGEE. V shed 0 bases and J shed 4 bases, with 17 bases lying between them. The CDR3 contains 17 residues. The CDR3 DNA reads TGTGCCAGCAGCGTAGATCCTCCTCAGGGGCAAAAAAACATTCAGTACTTC. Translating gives CASSVDPPQGQKNIQYF.

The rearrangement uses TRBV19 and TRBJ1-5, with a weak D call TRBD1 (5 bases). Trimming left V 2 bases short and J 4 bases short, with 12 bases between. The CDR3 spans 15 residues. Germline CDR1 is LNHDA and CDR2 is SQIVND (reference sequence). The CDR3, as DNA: TGTGCCAGTAGTATAAGGTTCGGGGGAAATCAGCCCCAGCATTTT. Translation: CASSIRFGGNQPQHF.

The CDR3 DNA sequence: TGTGCCAGCAGCTTAGGAGGGGGCAATCAGCCCCAGCATTTT. It yields the protein CASSLGGGNQPQHF. The chain uses TRBV7-7 and TRBJ1-5, with D perhaps matching TRBD1 (5 bases). The germline CDR1 and CDR2 sequences are SSHAT and FNYEAQ (reference sequence). The CDR3 runs 14 residues. Trimming pared 1 base from V and 2 bases from J, leaving 6 bases between.

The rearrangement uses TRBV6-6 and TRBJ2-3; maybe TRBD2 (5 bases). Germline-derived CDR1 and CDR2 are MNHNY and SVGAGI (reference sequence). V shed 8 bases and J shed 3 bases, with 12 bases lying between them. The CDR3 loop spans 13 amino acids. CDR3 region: CASSQWETDTQYF. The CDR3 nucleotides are TGTGCCAGCTCCCAATGGGAGACAGATACGCAGTATTTT.

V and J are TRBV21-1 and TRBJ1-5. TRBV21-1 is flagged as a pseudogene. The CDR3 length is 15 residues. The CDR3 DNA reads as TGTGCCAGCAGCAATCCGGGGGGATTCAATCAGCCCCAGCATTTT. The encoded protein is CASSNPGGFNQPQHF.

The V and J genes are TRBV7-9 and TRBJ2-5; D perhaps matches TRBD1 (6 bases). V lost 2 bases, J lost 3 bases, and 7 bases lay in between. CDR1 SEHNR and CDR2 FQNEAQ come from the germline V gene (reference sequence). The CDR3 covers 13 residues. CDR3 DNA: TGTGCCAGCAGCTTATCAGGGGAAGAGACCCAGTACTTC. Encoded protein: CASSLSGEETQYF.

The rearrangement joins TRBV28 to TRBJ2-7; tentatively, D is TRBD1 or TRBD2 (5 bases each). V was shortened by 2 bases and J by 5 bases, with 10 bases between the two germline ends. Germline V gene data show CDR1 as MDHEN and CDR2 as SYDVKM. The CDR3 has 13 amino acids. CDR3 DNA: TGTGCCAGCAGTTTAGTTTTGGGGGACGAGCAGTACTTC. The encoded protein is CASSLVLGDEQYF.

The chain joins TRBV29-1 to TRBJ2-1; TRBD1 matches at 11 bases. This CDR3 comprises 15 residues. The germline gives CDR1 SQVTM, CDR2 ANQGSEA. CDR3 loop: CSFSDRGLRRNEQFF. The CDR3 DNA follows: TGCAGTTTTTCGGACAGGGGGCTAAGGCGCAATGAGCAGTTCTTC.

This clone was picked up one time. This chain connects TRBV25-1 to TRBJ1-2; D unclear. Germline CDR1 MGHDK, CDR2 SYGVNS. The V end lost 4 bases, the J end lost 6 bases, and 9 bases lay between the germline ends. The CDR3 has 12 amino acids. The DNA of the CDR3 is TGTGCCAGCAGTGGAGTAGGGAATGGCTACACCTTC. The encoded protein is CASSGVGNGYTF.

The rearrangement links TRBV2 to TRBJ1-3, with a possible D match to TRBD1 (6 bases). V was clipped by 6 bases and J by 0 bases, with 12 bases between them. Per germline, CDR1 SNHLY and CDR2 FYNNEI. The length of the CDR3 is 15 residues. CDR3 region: CASRDRGVSGNTIYF. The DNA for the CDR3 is TGTGCCAGCAGGGATAGGGGGGTCTCTGGAAACACCATATATTTT.

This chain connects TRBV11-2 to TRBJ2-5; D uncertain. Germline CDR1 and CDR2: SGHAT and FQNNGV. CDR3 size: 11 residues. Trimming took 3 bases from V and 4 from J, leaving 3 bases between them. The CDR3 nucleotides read TGTGCCAGCAGCTTCGGAGAGACCCAGTACTTC. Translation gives CASSFGETQYF.

The CDR3 DNA follows: TGTGCCAGCAGACAGGGAGCTAACTATGGCTACACCTTC. Translating gives CASRQGANYGYTF. The rearrangement uses TRBV6-5 and TRBJ1-2, with D perhaps TRBD1 (6 bases). CDR3 length: 13 amino acids. Between the trimmed V and J ends, which lost 6 bases and 0 bases, there was a span of 8 bases. From germline, CDR1 is MNHEY and CDR2 SVGAGI.

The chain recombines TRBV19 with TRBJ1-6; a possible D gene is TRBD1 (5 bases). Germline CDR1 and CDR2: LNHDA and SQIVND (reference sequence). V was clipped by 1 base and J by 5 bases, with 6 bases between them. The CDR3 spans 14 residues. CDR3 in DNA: TGTGCCAGTAGTATAGGGGGGAATAATTCACCCCTCCACTTT. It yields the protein CASSIGGNNSPLHF.